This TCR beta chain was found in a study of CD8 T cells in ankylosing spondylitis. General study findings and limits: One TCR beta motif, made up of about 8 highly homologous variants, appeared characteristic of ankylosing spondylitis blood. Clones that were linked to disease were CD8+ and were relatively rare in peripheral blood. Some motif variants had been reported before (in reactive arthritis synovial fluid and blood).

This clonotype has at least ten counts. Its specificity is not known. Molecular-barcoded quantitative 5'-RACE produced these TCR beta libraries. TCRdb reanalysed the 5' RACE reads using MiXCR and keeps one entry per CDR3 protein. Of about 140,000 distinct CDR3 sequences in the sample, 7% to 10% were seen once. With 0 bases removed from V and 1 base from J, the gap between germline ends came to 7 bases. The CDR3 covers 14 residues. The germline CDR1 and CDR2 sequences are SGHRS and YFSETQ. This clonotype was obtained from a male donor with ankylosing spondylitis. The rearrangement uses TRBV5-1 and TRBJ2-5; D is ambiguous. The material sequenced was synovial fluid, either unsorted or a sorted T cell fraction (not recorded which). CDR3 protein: CASSLVQAQETQYF. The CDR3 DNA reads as TGCGCCAGCAGCTTGGTCCAGGCCCAAGAGACCCAGTACTTC.